These 30 T cell receptor beta chains share one sample of origin, sequenced in a study of graft-versus-host responses after intestinal transplantation. Assay: immunoSEQ multiplex PCR; the TCRdb copy retains only in-frame clones and omits some. The sample includes tens of thousands of clones, 88% seen only once; the top ten take about 0.27%. For these TCRs, the target antigens are not known. The material sequenced was unstimulated CD4+ T cells sorted from spleen or lymph node cells, taken before transplant. These TCRs come from a human donor who was the organ donor for an intestinal transplant.

The V call is TRBV7-9, the J call TRBJ2-1; D is unresolved. CDR3 size: 14 residues. Per the germline V gene, CDR1 is SEHNR and CDR2 is FQNEAQ (reference sequence). V was clipped by 1 base and J by 8 bases, with 12 bases between them. Here the CDR3 DNA reads TGTGCCAGCAGCTTAGGCCACAGTGGCGATGAGCAGTTCTTC. Translated: CASSLGHSGDEQFF.

The chain uses TRBV5-4 and TRBJ2-5; D might be TRBD2 (6 bases). The length of the CDR3 is 15 residues. The germline V and J ends were trimmed by 1 base and 5 bases, with 15 bases remaining between them. Per the germline V gene, CDR1 is SGHNT and CDR2 is YYREEE (reference sequence). For the CDR3, the DNA is TGTGCCAGCAGCTTGTCAAGCGGCCGGGGGGAGACCCAGTACTTC. It codes for CASSLSSGRGETQYF. The entire variable domain, with the rest obtained from reference TRBV5-4 and TRBJ2-5, is as follows: ETGVTQSPTHLIKTRGQQVTLRCSSQSGHNTVSWYQQALGQGPQFIFQYYREEENGRGNFPPRFSGLQFPNYSSELNVNALELDDSALYLCASSLSSGRGETQYFGPGTRLLVL.

CDR3 in amino acids: CASSQSRLFPAGELFF. The CDR3 DNA reads TGCGCCAGCAGTCAATCGAGGCTATTCCCCGCCGGGGAGCTGTTTTTT. The chain combines TRBV23-1 with TRBJ2-2; no definite D call. TRBV23-1 is annotated as an ORF whose role is uncertain. The CDR3 contains 16 residues. V dropped 0 bases and J dropped 6 bases, with 14 bases sitting between them.

The chain combines TRBV4-1 with TRBJ2-7; maybe TRBD2 (6 bases). Trimming shortened V by 1 base and J by 2 bases, and 15 bases separated the two germline ends. Germline CDR1 and CDR2: MGHRA and YSYEKL. This CDR3 comprises 16 residues. CDR3 amino acids: CASSQVVGGGAYEQYF. CDR3 nucleotide sequence: TGCGCCAGCAGCCAAGTAGTGGGGGGAGGCGCCTACGAGCAGTACTTC.

In DNA form, the CDR3 reads TGTGCCAGCGGTGGCGGGGTCCTTAGCTCCTACAATGAGCAGTTCTTC. It specifies CASGGGVLSSYNEQFF. This chain connects TRBV27 to TRBJ2-1; TRBD2 might be the D (6 bases). Per the germline V gene, CDR1 is MNHEY and CDR2 is SMNVEV (reference sequence). CDR3 length: 16 residues. Trimming stripped 8 bases from V and 0 bases from J, with 17 bases between.

V and J are TRBV19 and TRBJ1-2; 9 bases are a match to TRBD1. The CDR3 consists of 14 residues. V dropped 6 bases and J dropped 3; count of bases not matched to a gene: 5. In germline, CDR1 is LNHDA, CDR2 SQIVND (reference sequence). In DNA form, the CDR3 reads TGTGCCAGTAGGGCCGACAGGGGGGACTATGGCTACACCTTC. This encodes CASRADRGDYGYTF.

This clone appeared once. The chain couples TRBV5-1 to TRBJ1-3; D remains ambiguous. The V gene lost 5 bases and the J gene lost 7 bases, with 7 bases spanning the gap. The CDR3 consists of 11 residues. From germline, CDR1 is SGHRS and CDR2 YFSETQ. The CDR3 region has the DNA TGCGCCAGCAGGAGCGGGAACACCATATATTTT. It specifies CASRSGNTIYF.

The rearrangement joins TRBV11-3 to TRBJ2-5; the D gene is possibly TRBD2 (6 bases). The CDR3 length is 16 residues. Trimming shortened V by 1 base and J by 1 base, and 13 bases separated the two germline ends. Germline CDR1 SGHNT, CDR2 YENEEA. CDR3: CASSLGGIAVQETQYF. The CDR3, as DNA: TGTGCCAGCAGCTTAGGTGGGATAGCGGTCCAAGAGACCCAGTACTTC.

The chain uses TRBV7-2 and TRBJ2-1; 10 nucleotides line up with TRBD2. The CDR3 totals 12 residues. CDR1 and CDR2 (germline): SGHTA, FQGNSA. J lost 15 bases, V lost 8 bases, and 10 bases had no gene match. In nucleotides, the CDR3 is TGTGCCAGCCAAGGAGCGGGGGGGGGTCTGTTCTTC. Protein: CASQGAGGGLFF.

This chain links TRBV28 with TRBJ2-6, with D perhaps TRBD1 (6 bases). V was clipped by 5 bases and J by 2 bases, with 13 bases between them. CDR1 is MDHEN and CDR2 is SYDVKM in the germline V gene. The CDR3 is 16 amino acids. This CDR3 reads CASSLLGGAGANVLTF. Here the CDR3 DNA reads TGTGCCAGCAGTCTACTAGGGGGTGCTGGGGCCAACGTCCTGACTTTC.

This clone showed up just once. This chain joins TRBV4-1 and TRBJ2-5; maybe TRBD2 (5 bases). The CDR3 has 13 amino acids. Looked up from germline, CDR1 is MGHRA and CDR2 is YSYEKL. The V end was cut by 3 bases, the J end by 6 bases, with 11 bases between. The CDR3 is CASSQFGEKTQYF. DNA for the CDR3: TGCGCCAGCAGCCAGTTCGGGGAAAAGACCCAGTACTTC.

The gene calls are TRBV19 and TRBJ2-1; 13 nucleotides line up with TRBD2. Trimming removed 5 bases from V and 6 bases from J; junction bases left unmatched: 1. Germline V gene sequence: CDR1 LNHDA, CDR2 SQIVND (reference sequence). The CDR3 runs to 14 residues. The CDR3 is CASSRTSGSNEQFF. CDR3 in DNA: TGTGCCAGTAGTCGGACTAGCGGGAGCAATGAGCAGTTCTTC.

This chain joins TRBV2 and TRBJ2-7; D remains unclear. The CDR3 is 12 amino acids. Germline V gene sequence: CDR1 SNHLY, CDR2 FYNNEI. The ends were cut back, 8 bases at V and 1 base at J, with 9 bases in the middle. CDR3 sequence (DNA): TGTGCCAGCCTTCGGTGGTCCTACGAGCAGTACTTC. Encoded protein: CASLRWSYEQYF.

The chain has TRBV7-9 and TRBJ2-1; a possible D gene is TRBD2 (5 bases). Germline V CDR1 and CDR2: SEHNR, FQNEAQ (reference sequence). This CDR3 region has 15 residues. V was trimmed by 0 bases and J by 8 bases, leaving 14 bases between them. In DNA form, the CDR3 reads TGTGCCAGCAGCTTAGCTCGGGGTACAATGGATGAGCAGTTCTTC. This gives the protein CASSLARGTMDEQFF.

V and J are TRBV11-3 and TRBJ1-2; D is unclear. Deletions cut 3 bases from V and 4 bases from J, with 6 bases between. Germline CDR1 SGHNT, CDR2 YENEEA. The CDR3 covers 12 residues. CDR3 region: CASSLSLYGYTF. Written as DNA, the CDR3 is TGTGCCAGCAGCTTGTCCCTCTATGGCTACACCTTC.

The chain joins TRBV19 to TRBJ1-5; D is possibly TRBD1 (6 bases). Germline-derived CDR1 and CDR2 are LNHDA and SQIVND (reference sequence). V lost 7 bases to trimming and J lost 7 bases, with 14 bases between them. The CDR3 runs 13 residues. The CDR3 region is CASKAGVSQPQHF. Here the CDR3 DNA reads TGTGCCAGTAAGGCAGGGGTTTCGCAGCCCCAGCATTTT. Full variable domain (remainder filled in from reference TRBV19 and TRBJ1-5): DGGITQSPKYLFRKEGQNVTLSCEQNLNHDAMYWYRQDPGQGLRLIYYSQIVNDFQKGDIAEGYSVSREKKESFPLTVTSAQKNPTAFYLCASKAGVSQPQHFGDGTRLSIL.

The rearrangement joins TRBV5-1 to TRBJ2-2; 7 bases map to TRBD1. J was trimmed by 4 bases and V by 2 bases; bases with no gene match: 2. The CDR3 covers 14 residues. Germline V CDR1 and CDR2: SGHRS, YFSETQ. CDR3 DNA: TGCGCCAGCAGCTTACAGGGGCCCACCGGGGAGCTGTTTTTT. Amino acids: CASSLQGPTGELFF. The full variable domain, completed using reference TRBV5-1 and TRBJ2-2, is KAGVTQTPRYLIKTRGQQVTLSCSPISGHRSVSWYQQTPGQGLQFLFEYFSETQRNKGNFPGRFSGRQFSNSRSEMNVSTLELGDSALYLCASSLQGPTGELFFGEGSRLTVL.

The V gene is TRBV15, the J gene TRBJ2-3; TRBD2 agrees at 10 bases. With 3 bases clipped from V and 4 bases from J, the junction kept 7 bases outside the gene matches. This CDR3 contains 16 residues. Germline CDR1 and CDR2: LNHNV and YYDKDF (reference sequence). CDR3: CATSRATSGAADTQYF. In DNA form, the CDR3 reads TGTGCCACCAGCAGGGCAACTAGCGGGGCTGCAGATACGCAGTATTTT. Complete variable domain (other parts from reference TRBV15 and TRBJ2-3): DAMVIQNPRYQVTQFGKPVTLSCSQTLNHNVMYWYQQKSSQAPKLLFHYYDKDFNNEADTPDNFQSRRPNTSFCFLDIRSPGLGDTAMYLCATSRATSGAADTQYFGPGTRLTVL.

The rearrangement joins TRBV30 to TRBJ1-3, with D possibly being TRBD1 (5 bases). The CDR3 consists of 15 residues. Trimming removed 3 bases from V and 2 bases from J, with 14 bases in between. CDR1 and CDR2 from the germline V gene are GTSNPN and SVGIG (reference sequence). The CDR3 spells CAWSGGWGTGNTIYF. The CDR3 coding sequence is TGTGCCTGGAGCGGGGGGTGGGGGACTGGAAACACCATATATTTT.

The V call is TRBV7-6, the J call TRBJ2-1; TRBD2 might be the D (5 bases). Germline CDR1 is SGHVS and CDR2 is FNYEAQ. With 1 base removed from V and 1 base from J, the gap between germline ends came to 11 bases. This CDR3 contains 16 residues. The CDR3 sequence is CASSLVATSSYNEQFF. Here the CDR3 DNA reads TGTGCCAGCAGCTTAGTAGCGACATCATCCTACAATGAGCAGTTCTTC.

The chain recombines TRBV7-9 with TRBJ2-1, with TRBD2 matching over 8 bases. The ends lost 5 bases at V and 9 bases at J; junction bases unmatched: 9. The CDR3 is made up of 14 amino acids. Germline CDR1 and CDR2: SEHNR and FQNEAQ (reference sequence). CDR3 coding DNA: TGTGCCAGCAGCCCCGGGGGGGCCCAGGGTGAGCAGTTCTTC. This gives the protein CASSPGGAQGEQFF.

The chain joins TRBV28 to TRBJ1-3; maybe TRBD1 (5 bases). Germline CDR1 reads MDHEN; CDR2 reads SYDVKM. CDR3 length: 12 residues. Trimming removed 11 bases from V and 3 bases from J, with 11 bases in between. The CDR3 bases are TGTGCCGGAGGGGCTTTTGGAAACACCATATATTTT. It translates to CAGGAFGNTIYF.

The chain has TRBV6-6 and TRBJ2-1, with 7 bases lining up with TRBD2. The V gene end was trimmed by 2 bases and the J gene end by 9 bases; junction bases not matched to a gene: 4. The CDR3 has 13 amino acids. The V gene's germline CDR1 is MNHNY and CDR2 SVGAGI (reference sequence). The CDR3 loop reads CASSYPPGGEQFF. CDR3 DNA: TGTGCCAGCAGTTACCCGCCGGGGGGTGAGCAGTTCTTC.

The rearrangement links TRBV9 to TRBJ2-1; 14 nucleotides agree with TRBD2. With 2 bases clipped from V and 7 bases from J, the junction kept 5 bases outside the gene matches. In germline, CDR1 is SGDLS, CDR2 YYNGEE. This CDR3 contains 16 residues. The CDR3 is CASSVSGTSGRNEQFF. The CDR3, as DNA: TGTGCCAGCAGCGTTTCCGGGACTAGCGGGAGAAATGAGCAGTTCTTC.

On this clone: Its ends do not fully match the called genes, so a read error is possible. The chain has TRBV7-7 and TRBJ2-1; TRBD2 aligns across 13 bases. CDR1 and CDR2 (germline): SSHAT, FNYEAQ (reference sequence). CDR3 size: 15 residues. This CDR3 reads CASSLGLAGSDEQFF. In DNA, the CDR3 is TGTGCTAGCAGCCTGGGACTAGCGGGGTCGGATGAGCAGTTCTTC.

This clone is a singleton in its sample. This chain joins TRBV11-3 and TRBJ2-1; 15 nucleotides align to TRBD2. Per germline, CDR1 SGHNT and CDR2 YENEEA. Trimming removed 4 bases from V and 0 bases from J; junction bases left unmatched: 7. CDR3 size: 19 residues. The CDR3, as DNA: TGTGCCAGCAGCTCCTGGACTAGCGGGGGGGCGAGCTCCTACAATGAGCAGTTCTTC. Translation: CASSSWTSGGASSYNEQFF.

CDR3 coding DNA: TGCAGTGTACAGGGAGACTACGAGCAGTACTTC. Translation: CSVQGDYEQYF. The chain links TRBV20-1 to TRBJ2-7, with a weak D call TRBD1 (6 bases). V dropped 7 bases and J dropped 3 bases, with 10 bases sitting between them. CDR3 size: 11 residues. The germline V gene encodes CDR1 DFQATT and CDR2 SNEGSKA (reference sequence).

The rearrangement joins TRBV25-1 to TRBJ2-7, with a weak D call TRBD1 (6 bases). This CDR3 contains 16 residues. The germline V gene has CDR1 MGHDK and CDR2 SYGVNS. The V gene lost 4 bases and the J gene lost 4 bases, with 20 bases spanning the gap. The CDR3 DNA reads TGTGCCAGCAGTGGGCACGGGACACCGGAAGTTTACGAGCAGTACTTC. This gives the protein CASSGHGTPEVYEQYF.

V and J are TRBV19 and TRBJ1-5, with D possibly TRBD1 on 5 matching bases. CDR3 length: 11 residues. V was shortened by 5 bases and J by 9 bases, with 8 bases between the two germline ends. The germline CDR1 and CDR2 sequences are LNHDA and SQIVND (reference sequence). DNA for the CDR3: TGTGCCAGTAGTGCGGGGGGGCCCCAGCATTTT. Amino acid sequence: CASSAGGPQHF.

The V call is TRBV5-6, the J call TRBJ2-3; tentative D call: TRBD2 (6 bases). V shed 1 base and J shed 4 bases, with 22 bases lying between them. The CDR3 runs to 18 residues. CDR1 SGHDT and CDR2 YYEEEE come from the germline V gene. The DNA of the CDR3 is TGTGCCAGCAGCTTGTGGCGGGGCCAGATTTACCCTTCAGATACGCAGTATTTT. Translated: CASSLWRGQIYPSDTQYF.